The clone carrying this TCR beta chain was recorded a few times. Antigen: not known. Mismatch with germline at one junction end may stem from a read error. Three rounds of nested PCR, following a modified ARM-PCR protocol, produced the TCRbeta library. TCRdb used MiXCR to reprocess the multiplex PCR reads, holding one entry per CDR3 protein. The table records tens of thousands of distinct CDR3 sequences, over 80% of them present only once. This sample was included in a study of tumor and adjacent non-tumor tissue in lung cancer. General study results and limits: TCR diversity was significantly greater in tumor than normal lung tissue.

The template was RNA from unsorted bulk tissue. This CDR3 has 13 amino acids. Germline values: CDR1 DFQATT, CDR2 SNEGSKA (reference sequence). The sequence was collected from a woman in her forties or fifties with non-small cell lung cancer. The gene calls are TRBV20-1 and TRBJ2-3; 9 bases map to TRBD2. The sample comprised lung tumor tissue. The CDR3 DNA reads as TGCAGTGTCCGGACTAGCGTCCCAGATATGCAGTATTTT. Translated, it gives CSVRTSVPDMQYF.